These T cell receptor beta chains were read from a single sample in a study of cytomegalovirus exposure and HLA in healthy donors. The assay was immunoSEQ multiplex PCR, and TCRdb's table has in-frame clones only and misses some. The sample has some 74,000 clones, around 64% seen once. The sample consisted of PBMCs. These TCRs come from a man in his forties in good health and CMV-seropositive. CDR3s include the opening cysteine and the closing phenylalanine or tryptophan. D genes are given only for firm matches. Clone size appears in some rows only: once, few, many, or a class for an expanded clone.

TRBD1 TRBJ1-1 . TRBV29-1 CSVEDSQGAVKYTEAFF
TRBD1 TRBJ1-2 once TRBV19 CASSTPTGPTNYGYTF
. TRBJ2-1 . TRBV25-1 CASSQGTNEQFF
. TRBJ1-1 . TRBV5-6 CASSPRWGLDTEAFF
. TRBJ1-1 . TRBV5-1 CASSQGQNTEAFF
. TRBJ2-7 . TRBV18 CASSPKATDNEQYF
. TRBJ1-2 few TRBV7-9 CASSLDSGYTF
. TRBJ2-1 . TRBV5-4 CASSPDSVRIDEQFF
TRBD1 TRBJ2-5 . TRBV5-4 CASSLGQGALGTQYF
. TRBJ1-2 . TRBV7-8 CASSLVEGYGYTF
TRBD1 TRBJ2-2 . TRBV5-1 CASSGRDRGNTGELFF
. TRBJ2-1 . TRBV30 CAWKDVGAGQSSYNEQFF
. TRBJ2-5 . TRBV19 CASSGSQKETQYF
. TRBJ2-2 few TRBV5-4 CASSPSAVGTGELFF
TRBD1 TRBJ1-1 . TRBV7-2 CASSLAGRGTTEAFF
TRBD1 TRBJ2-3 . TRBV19 CASSIGGQGTDTQYF
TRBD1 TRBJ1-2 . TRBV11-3 CASSLAGTGIYGYTF
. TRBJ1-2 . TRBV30 CAWSVWGVGYTF